A single sample gave rise to the 18 T cell receptor beta chains below, sequenced in a study of cytomegalovirus exposure and HLA in healthy donors. Only in-frame clones appear in the TCRdb table, and some are missing; sequencing was by immunoSEQ multiplex PCR. The table includes 300,000 to 400,000 clones, roughly 88% detected once. Sequencing was done on a sample of PBMCs. These receptors all stem from a man aged 25 to 40 in good health and CMV-seronegative.

The rearrangement links TRBV5-6 to TRBJ2-7; D unresolved. Trimming shortened V by 1 base and J by 3 bases, and 8 bases separated the two germline ends. The CDR3 extends over 13 amino acids. CDR1 SGHDT and CDR2 YYEEEE come from the germline V gene. CDR3 amino acids: CASSLWPGYEQYF. The DNA of the CDR3 is TGTGCCAGCAGCTTGTGGCCAGGCTACGAGCAGTACTTC.

The chain recombines TRBV30 with TRBJ1-2; D perhaps matches TRBD1 (5 bases). The CDR3 runs to 14 residues. Germline CDR1 reads GTSNPN; CDR2 reads SVGIG (reference sequence). Trimming left V 2 bases short and J 5 bases short, with 15 bases between. In nucleotides, the CDR3 is TGTGCCTGGAGTTCTCCCGGGACTCATTATGGCTACACCTTC. Translation gives CAWSSPGTHYGYTF. Full variable domain (outside the CDR3, taken from reference TRBV30 and TRBJ1-2): SQTIHQWPATLVQPVGSPLSLECTVEGTSNPNLYWYRQAAGRGLQLLFYSVGIGQISSEVPQNLSASRPQDRQFILSSKKLLLSDSGFYLCAWSSPGTHYGYTFGSGTRLTVV.

DNA for the CDR3: TGTGCCAGCAGGAGGTCCGCTGGCTACACCTTC. Amino acid sequence: CASRRSAGYTF. This sequence joins TRBV6-1 and TRBJ1-2; the D is unclear. The CDR3 contains 11 residues. The V gene lost 6 bases and the J gene lost 7 bases, with 9 bases spanning the gap. Germline CDR1 MNHNS, CDR2 SASEGT.

This chain links TRBV18 with TRBJ2-7; 7 bases agree with TRBD1. CDR3 size: 13 residues. The germline V gene encodes CDR1 KGHSH and CDR2 LQKENI. V trimming: 3 bases; J trimming: 4 bases; junction bases outside the gene matches: 3. The CDR3 nucleotides are TGTGCCAGCTCACCCGGGACAGCTTACGAGCAGTACTTC. Translated: CASSPGTAYEQYF. Looking up the rest from reference TRBV18 and TRBJ2-7 gives the full variable domain: NAGVMQNPRHLVRRRGQEARLRCSPMKGHSHVYWYRQLPEEGLKFMVYLQKENIIDESGMPKERFSAEFPKEGPSILRIQQVVRGDSAAYFCASSPGTAYEQYFGPGTRLTVT.

V is TRBV5-6 and J is TRBJ1-1; D uncertain. Germline V CDR1 and CDR2: SGHDT, YYEEEE. The CDR3 length is 13 residues. The V end lost 0 bases, the J end lost 6 bases, and 9 bases lay between the germline ends. The CDR3 region is CASSLEGGPEAFF. The DNA of the CDR3 is TGTGCCAGCAGCTTGGAGGGAGGTCCTGAAGCTTTCTTT.

V is TRBV2 and J is TRBJ2-3; maybe TRBD2 (5 bases). The V gene's germline CDR1 is SNHLY and CDR2 FYNNEI. The CDR3 is 15 amino acids. V was cut by 6 bases and J by 2 bases, with 15 bases left in between. CDR3 nucleotide sequence: TGTGCCAGCAGGGATCCCGGGGAACCCACAGATACGCAGTATTTT. Translation gives CASRDPGEPTDTQYF.

The V call is TRBV18, the J call TRBJ1-1, with D possibly being TRBD1 (5 bases). V shed 4 bases and J shed 1 base, with 13 bases lying between them. Germline V gives CDR1 KGHSH, CDR2 LQKENI. The CDR3 covers 15 residues. CDR3 amino acids: CASSLTSGQNTEAFF. CDR3 in DNA: TGTGCCAGCTCACTAACATCTGGACAGAACACTGAAGCTTTCTTT.

CDR3 loop: CASSLGTESSYEQYF. Here the CDR3 DNA reads TGTGCCAGCAGCTTAGGGACAGAGAGCTCCTACGAGCAGTACTTC. This chain joins TRBV7-6 and TRBJ2-7; a possible D gene is TRBD1 (6 bases). V was clipped by 1 base and J by 0 bases, with 10 bases between them. This CDR3 has 15 amino acids. CDR1 is SGHVS and CDR2 is FNYEAQ in the germline V gene.

This chain links TRBV2 with TRBJ2-1; 11 positions agree with TRBD2. The CDR3 sequence is 15 residues long. V shed 4 bases and J 5 bases; nucleotides not matched to a gene: 4. CDR1 is SNHLY, CDR2 FYNNEI, per germline. CDR3 loop: CASSATSGVNNEQFF. The CDR3 nucleotides are TGTGCCAGCAGTGCGACTAGCGGGGTCAACAATGAGCAGTTCTTC.

The chain links TRBV18 to TRBJ1-1; D is uncertain. Trimming shortened V by 8 bases and J by 1 base, and 14 bases separated the two germline ends. Germline CDR1 reads KGHSH; CDR2 reads LQKENI. The CDR3 loop spans 14 amino acids. CDR3 coding DNA: TGTGCCAGCGGTCGGGGTTTCACGAACACTGAAGCTTTCTTT. Its protein is CASGRGFTNTEAFF.

The rearrangement uses TRBV6-1 and TRBJ2-3; 7 bases line up with TRBD1. J gave up 0 bases and V 3 bases, and 9 bases lay outside the gene matches. There are 17 residues in the CDR3. Per the germline V gene, CDR1 is MNHNS and CDR2 is SASEGT. CDR3: CASSDRGFGGSTDTQYF. DNA of the CDR3: TGTGCCAGCAGTGACAGGGGGTTTGGAGGTAGCACAGATACGCAGTATTTT.

The chain uses TRBV9 and TRBJ2-1, with a possible D match to TRBD2 (5 bases). The V gene's germline CDR1 is SGDLS and CDR2 YYNGEE. Trimming stripped 0 bases from V and 10 bases from J, with 11 bases between. The CDR3 is 13 residues long. The CDR3 loop is CASSVGGFSEQFF. CDR3 nucleotides: TGTGCCAGCAGCGTAGGAGGGTTTAGCGAGCAGTTCTTC.

The V and J genes are TRBV7-9 and TRBJ2-1; the match to TRBD2 covers 8 bases. The junction had 9 bases not matched to a gene; V was cut back by 2 bases and J by 6 bases. The CDR3 has 16 residues. Germline lookup yields CDR1 SEHNR and CDR2 FQNEAQ (reference sequence). The CDR3 coding sequence is TGTGCCAGCAGCTTAATTCTCGGGGGGGCGGCCAATGAGCAGTTCTTC. Its protein is CASSLILGGAANEQFF.

This chain uses TRBV4-3 with TRBJ1-2, with a tentative D call TRBD1 (6 bases). CDR3 length equals 15 residues. With 0 bases removed from V and 7 bases from J, the gap between germline ends came to 15 bases. CDR1 LGHNA and CDR2 YSLEER come from the germline V gene. The CDR3 DNA is TGCGCCAGCAGCCAAGATCTTACAGGGTCGGGTGGCTACACCTTC. Its protein is CASSQDLTGSGGYTF.

V usage is TRBV6-4 and J usage is TRBJ1-6; a weak D match, TRBD1 (5 bases). CDR1 is MRHNA and CDR2 is SNTAGT in the germline V gene. The CDR3 is 14 amino acids. V gave up 3 bases and J gave up 6 bases, with 9 bases separating them. The CDR3 nucleotides are TGTGCCAGCAGTGAAGGAGGGGTTAATTCACCCCTCCACTTT. Translated: CASSEGGVNSPLHF.

The J gene is TRBJ2-7, the V gene TRBV29-1, with D perhaps TRBD2 (5 bases). Germline values: CDR1 SQVTM, CDR2 ANQGSEA. Trimming pared 6 bases from V and 0 bases from J, leaving 9 bases between. This CDR3 region has 12 residues. The CDR3 DNA reads TGCAGCGTCGCCCGGGGCTCCTACGAGCAGTACTTC. Translated, it gives CSVARGSYEQYF.

V is TRBV19 and J is TRBJ2-7, with 7 nucleotides matching TRBD1. CDR1 and CDR2 (germline): LNHDA, SQIVND (reference sequence). J gave up 0 bases and V 2 bases, and 10 bases lay outside the gene matches. The CDR3 covers 17 residues. The CDR3 is CASSIKRTGTHSYEQYF. Here the CDR3 DNA reads TGTGCCAGTAGTATAAAGAGGACAGGAACTCACTCCTACGAGCAGTACTTC. The full variable domain, in which reference TRBV19 and TRBJ2-7 provide the parts outside the CDR3, is DGGITQSPKYLFRKEGQNVTLSCEQNLNHDAMYWYRQDPGQGLRLIYYSQIVNDFQKGDIAEGYSVSREKKESFPLTVTSAQKNPTAFYLCASSIKRTGTHSYEQYFGPGTRLTVT.

The V and J genes are TRBV14 and TRBJ1-1; D unclear. Germline V gene lookup returns CDR1 SGHDN and CDR2 FVKESK. This CDR3 is 13 amino acids long. Trimming shortened V by 2 bases and J by 1 base, and 5 bases separated the two germline ends. The CDR3 here is CASSQSRNTEAFF. The CDR3 DNA is TGTGCCAGCAGCCAAAGTAGGAACACTGAAGCTTTCTTT.